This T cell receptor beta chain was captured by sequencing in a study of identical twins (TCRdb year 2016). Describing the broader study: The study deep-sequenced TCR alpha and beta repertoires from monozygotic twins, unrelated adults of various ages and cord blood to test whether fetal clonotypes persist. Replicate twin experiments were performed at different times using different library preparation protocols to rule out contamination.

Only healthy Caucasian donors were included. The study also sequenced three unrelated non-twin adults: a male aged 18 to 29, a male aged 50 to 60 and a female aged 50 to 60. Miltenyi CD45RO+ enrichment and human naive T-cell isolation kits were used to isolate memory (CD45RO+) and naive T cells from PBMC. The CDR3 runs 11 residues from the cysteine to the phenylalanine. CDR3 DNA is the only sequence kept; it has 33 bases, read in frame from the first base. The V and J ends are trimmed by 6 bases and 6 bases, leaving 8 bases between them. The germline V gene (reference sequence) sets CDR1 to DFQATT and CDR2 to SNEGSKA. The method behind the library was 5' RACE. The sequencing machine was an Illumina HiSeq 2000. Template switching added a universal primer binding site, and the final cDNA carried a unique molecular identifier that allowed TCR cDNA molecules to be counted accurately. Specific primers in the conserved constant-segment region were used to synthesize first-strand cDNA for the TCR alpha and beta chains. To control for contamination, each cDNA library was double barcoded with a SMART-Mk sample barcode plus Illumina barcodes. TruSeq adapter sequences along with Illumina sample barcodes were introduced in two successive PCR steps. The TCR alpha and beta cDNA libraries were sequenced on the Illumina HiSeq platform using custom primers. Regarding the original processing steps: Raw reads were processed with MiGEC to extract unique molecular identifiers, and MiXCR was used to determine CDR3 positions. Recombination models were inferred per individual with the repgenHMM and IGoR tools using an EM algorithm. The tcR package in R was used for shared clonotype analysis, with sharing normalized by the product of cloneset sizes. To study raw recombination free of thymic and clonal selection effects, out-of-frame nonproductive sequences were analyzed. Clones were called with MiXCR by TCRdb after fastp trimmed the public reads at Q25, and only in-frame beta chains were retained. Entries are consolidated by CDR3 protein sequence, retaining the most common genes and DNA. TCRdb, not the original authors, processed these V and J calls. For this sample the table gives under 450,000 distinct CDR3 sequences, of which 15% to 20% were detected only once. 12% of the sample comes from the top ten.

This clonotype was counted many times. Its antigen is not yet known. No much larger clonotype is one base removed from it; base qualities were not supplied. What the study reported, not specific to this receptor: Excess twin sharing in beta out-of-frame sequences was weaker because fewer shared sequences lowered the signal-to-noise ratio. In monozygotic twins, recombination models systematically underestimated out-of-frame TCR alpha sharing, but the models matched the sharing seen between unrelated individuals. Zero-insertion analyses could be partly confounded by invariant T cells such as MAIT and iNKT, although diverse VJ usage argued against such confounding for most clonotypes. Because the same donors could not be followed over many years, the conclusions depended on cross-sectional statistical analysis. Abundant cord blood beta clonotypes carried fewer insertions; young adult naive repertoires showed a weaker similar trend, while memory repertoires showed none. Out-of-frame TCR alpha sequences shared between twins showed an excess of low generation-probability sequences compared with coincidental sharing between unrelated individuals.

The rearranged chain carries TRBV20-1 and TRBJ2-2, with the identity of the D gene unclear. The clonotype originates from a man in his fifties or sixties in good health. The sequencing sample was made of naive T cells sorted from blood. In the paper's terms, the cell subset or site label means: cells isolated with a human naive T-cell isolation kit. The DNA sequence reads TGCAGTGCGCCCGCCCCCGGGGAGCTGTTTTTT. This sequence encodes CSAPAPGELFF.